The 12 T cell receptor beta chains below come from one sample, sequenced in a study of blood T cell repertoires in COVID-19. Profiled with immunoSEQ multiplex PCR; TCRdb holds only in-frame clones, not every one. The data contain a few hundred thousand clones, 70% to 90% of them singletons. The sequencing input was PBMCs or T cells enriched from blood (not recorded which). The source of these receptors is a woman aged 30 to 39 who had recovered from COVID-19.

The table lists this clone with many counts. The junction departs from germline at one end; a sequencing error may be responsible. At the DNA level, this CDR3 is encoded by other sequences in the same sample as well. The V gene is TRBV9, the J gene TRBJ2-1; 7 positions match TRBD2. Germline V lookup: CDR1 SGDLS, CDR2 YYNGEE. The CDR3 runs to 16 residues. CDR3 DNA: TGTGCCCGCAGCGTCGGGGGTCGCGGGGGAGGCAATGAGCAGTTCTTC. Its protein product is CARSVGGRGGGNEQFF. Full variable domain (remainder filled in from reference TRBV9 and TRBJ2-1): DSGVTQTPKHLITATGQRVTLRCSPRSGDLSVYWYQQSLDQGLQFLIQYYNGEERAKGNILERFSAQQFPDLHSELNLSSLELGDSALYFCARSVGGRGGGNEQFFGPGTRLTVL.

V is TRBV10-2 and J is TRBJ1-5; 7 nucleotides align to TRBD1. Germline CDR1 reads WSHSY; CDR2 reads SAAADI. CDR3 size: 14 residues. V shed 7 bases and J 5 bases; nucleotides not matched to a gene: 8. The chain's CDR3 is CASKPTGSHQPQHF. The CDR3 nucleotides read TGCGCCAGCAAACCGACAGGGTCTCATCAGCCCCAGCATTTT.

The chain combines TRBV2 with TRBJ1-5; tentative D call: TRBD1 (6 bases). Germline values: CDR1 SNHLY, CDR2 FYNNEI. This CDR3 region has 15 residues. Trimming took 7 bases from V and 1 from J, leaving 14 bases between them. CDR3 nucleotides: TGTGCCAGCACACCCCAGGGGCTAAGCAATCAGCCCCAGCATTTT. It is translated as CASTPQGLSNQPQHF.

The chain links TRBV4-1 to TRBJ1-6; D is unresolved. CDR1 and CDR2 from the germline V gene are MGHRA and YSYEKL. The length of the CDR3 is 15 residues. V shed 0 bases and J shed 8 bases, with 11 bases lying between them. Written as DNA, the CDR3 is TGCGCCAGCAGCCAAGATAATGCAGTGGATTCACCCCTCCACTTT. Its protein product is CASSQDNAVDSPLHF.

The chain has TRBV3-1 (or the pseudogene TRBV3-2) and TRBJ1-3; D possibly corresponds to TRBD1 (5 bases). V lost 2 bases and J 1 base, leaving 6 bases between the germline ends. Germline assignment: CDR1 LGHDT and CDR2 YNNKEL (reference sequence). The CDR3 has 14 residues. The CDR3 DNA is TGTGCCAGCAGCCAACAGGGATCTGGAAACACCATATATTTT. Translation gives CASSQQGSGNTIYF.

The V and J genes are TRBV5-5 and TRBJ1-2; 8 bases map to TRBD1. The CDR3 loop spans 14 amino acids. Germline V lookup: CDR1 SGHKS, CDR2 YYEKEE (reference sequence). V was pared by 0 bases and J by 5 bases, with 3 bases of the junction left unmatched. The CDR3 nucleotides are TGTGCCAGCAGCTTGGCGACAGGGGTATATGGCTACACCTTC. Its translation: CASSLATGVYGYTF.

The chain has TRBV4-2 and TRBJ1-1; D possibly corresponds to TRBD1 (6 bases). Per the germline V gene, CDR1 is LGHNA and CDR2 is YNFKEQ. The germline V and J ends were trimmed by 3 bases and 0 bases, with 14 bases remaining between them. This CDR3 spans 16 amino acids. The CDR3 DNA reads TGTGCCAGCAGCCATGCAGGGGTAGGGGTGAACACTGAAGCTTTCTTT. This gives the protein CASSHAGVGVNTEAFF.

The chain links TRBV24-1 to TRBJ1-3; D is possibly TRBD1 (6 bases). Trimming removed 2 bases from V and 2 bases from J, with 12 bases in between. The germline V gene encodes CDR1 KGHDR and CDR2 SFDVKD. This CDR3 has 16 residues. As DNA, the CDR3 is TGTGCCACCAGTGATTCCCAAGACAGGCCTGGAAACACCATATATTTT. Its protein product is CATSDSQDRPGNTIYF.

The chain links TRBV4-1 to TRBJ2-7, with D perhaps TRBD1 (6 bases). This CDR3 has 17 amino acids. Germline V gene data show CDR1 as MGHRA and CDR2 as YSYEKL. The V end was cut by 0 bases, the J end by 6 bases, with 21 bases between. The CDR3 DNA reads TGCGCCAGCAGCCAAGAAGCCTCCGGGACACAGATCTCCGAGCAGTACTTC. Residues: CASSQEASGTQISEQYF.

The chain carries TRBV2 and TRBJ1-1, with 7 nucleotides matching TRBD1. CDR1 and CDR2 from the germline V gene are SNHLY and FYNNEI. The CDR3 spans 16 residues. V was clipped by 2 bases and J by 1 base; unmatched bases: 7. CDR3 sequence (DNA): TGTGCCAGCAGTGAAAGGAGGGGGCGGTCGAACACTGAAGCTTTCTTT. Amino acid sequence: CASSERRGRSNTEAFF. The full variable domain, rest sourced from reference TRBV2 and TRBJ1-1, is EPEVTQTPSHQVTQMGQEVILRCVPISNHLYFYWYRQILGQKVEFLVSFYNNEISEKSEIFDDQFSVERPDGSNFTLKIRSTKLEDSAMYFCASSERRGRSNTEAFFGQGTRLTVV.

Comments on this clone: Compared with germline, one end of the junction differs, possibly owing to a read error. The V call is TRBV19, the J call TRBJ1-2, with 7 bases identical to TRBD1. Germline V gene lookup returns CDR1 LNHDA and CDR2 SQIVND (reference sequence). The CDR3 is 13 amino acids. The CDR3 spells CASSILHRGRLAF. For the CDR3, the DNA is TGTGCCAGTAGTATTCTCCACAGGGGCCGGTTGGCCTTC.

Note on this clone: No DNA is shown, since the ends of the CDR3 on it are uncertain; the CDR3 is the one TCRdb lists. The chain recombines TRBV14 with TRBJ1-2; TRBD1 is the table's D call and was not checked against the DNA. The CDR3 length is 14 residues, termini included. Germline V gives CDR1 SGHDN, CDR2 FVKESK. The CDR3 loop is CASSQDFGTGANTF.